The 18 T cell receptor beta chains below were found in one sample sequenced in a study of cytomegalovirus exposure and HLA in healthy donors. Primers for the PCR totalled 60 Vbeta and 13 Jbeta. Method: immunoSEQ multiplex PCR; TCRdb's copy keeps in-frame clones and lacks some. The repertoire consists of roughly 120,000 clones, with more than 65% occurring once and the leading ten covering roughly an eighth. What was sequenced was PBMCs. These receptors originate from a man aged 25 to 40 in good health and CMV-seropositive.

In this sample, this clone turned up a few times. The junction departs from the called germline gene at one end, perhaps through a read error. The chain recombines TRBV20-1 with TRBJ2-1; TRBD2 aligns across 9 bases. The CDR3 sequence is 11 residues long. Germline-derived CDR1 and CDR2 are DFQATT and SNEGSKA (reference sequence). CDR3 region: CSAWSGGNWIF. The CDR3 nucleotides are TGCAGTGCTTGGAGCGGGGGGAATTGGATCTTC.

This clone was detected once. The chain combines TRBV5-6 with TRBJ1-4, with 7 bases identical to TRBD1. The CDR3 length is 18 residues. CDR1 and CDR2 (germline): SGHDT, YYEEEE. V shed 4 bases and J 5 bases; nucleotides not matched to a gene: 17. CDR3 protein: CASSGFGTETFPNEKLFF. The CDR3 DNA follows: TGTGCCAGCAGCGGGTTCGGGACAGAAACCTTCCCAAATGAAAAACTGTTTTTT. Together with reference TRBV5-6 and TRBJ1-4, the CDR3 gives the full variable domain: DAGVTQSPTHLIKTRGQQVTLRCSPKSGHDTVSWYQQALGQGPQFIFQYYEEEERQRGNFPDRFSGHQFPNYSSELNVNALLLGDSALYLCASSGFGTETFPNEKLFFGSGTQLSVL.

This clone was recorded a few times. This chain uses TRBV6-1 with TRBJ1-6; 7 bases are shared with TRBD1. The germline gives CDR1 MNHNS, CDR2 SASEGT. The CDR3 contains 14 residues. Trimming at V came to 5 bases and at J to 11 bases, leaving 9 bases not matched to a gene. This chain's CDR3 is CASSTTGATAPLHF. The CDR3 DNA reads TGTGCCAGCAGTACCACAGGGGCGACGGCACCCCTCCACTTT.

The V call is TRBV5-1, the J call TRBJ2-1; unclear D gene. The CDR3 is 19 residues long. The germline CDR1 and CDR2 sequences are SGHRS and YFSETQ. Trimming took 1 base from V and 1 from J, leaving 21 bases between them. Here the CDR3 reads CASSLPRRSTRPSYNEQFF. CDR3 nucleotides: TGCGCCAGCAGCTTGCCCCGACGGAGCACCCGTCCTTCCTACAATGAGCAGTTCTTC.

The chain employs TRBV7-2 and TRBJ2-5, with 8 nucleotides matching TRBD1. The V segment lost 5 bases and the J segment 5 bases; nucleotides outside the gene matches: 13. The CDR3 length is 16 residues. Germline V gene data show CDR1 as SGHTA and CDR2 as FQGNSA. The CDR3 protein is CASSVRTGNIRETQYF. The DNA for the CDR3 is TGTGCCAGCAGCGTAAGGACAGGGAATATTCGGGAGACCCAGTACTTC.

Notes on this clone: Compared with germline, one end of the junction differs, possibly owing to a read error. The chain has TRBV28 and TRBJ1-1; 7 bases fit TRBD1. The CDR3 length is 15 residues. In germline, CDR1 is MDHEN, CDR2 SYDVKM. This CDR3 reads CASNPDDRAYAEASF. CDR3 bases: TGTGCCAGCAATCCTGATGACAGGGCCTACGCTGAAGCTTCCTTT.

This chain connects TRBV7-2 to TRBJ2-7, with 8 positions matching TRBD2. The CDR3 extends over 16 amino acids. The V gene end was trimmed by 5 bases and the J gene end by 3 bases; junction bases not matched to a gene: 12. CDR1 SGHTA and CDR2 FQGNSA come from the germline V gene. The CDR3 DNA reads TGTGCCAGCAGCCGGGAGGGCGGGGAGACGTACTACGAGCAGTACTTC. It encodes CASSREGGETYYEQYF.

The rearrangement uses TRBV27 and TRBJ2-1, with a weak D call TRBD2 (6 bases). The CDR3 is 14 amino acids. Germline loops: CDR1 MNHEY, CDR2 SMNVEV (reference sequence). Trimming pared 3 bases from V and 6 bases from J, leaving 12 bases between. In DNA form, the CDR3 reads TGTGCCAGCAGTTTCCGCGAGACTAGCAATGAGCAGTTCTTC. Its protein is CASSFRETSNEQFF.

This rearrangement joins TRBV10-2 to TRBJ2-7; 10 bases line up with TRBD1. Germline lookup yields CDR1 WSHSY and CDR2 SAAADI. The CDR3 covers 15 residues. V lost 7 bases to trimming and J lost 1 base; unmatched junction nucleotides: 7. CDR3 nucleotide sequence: TGCGCCAGCACCCCCCTGGGACAGGGGTCCTACGAGCAGTACTTC. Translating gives CASTPLGQGSYEQYF.

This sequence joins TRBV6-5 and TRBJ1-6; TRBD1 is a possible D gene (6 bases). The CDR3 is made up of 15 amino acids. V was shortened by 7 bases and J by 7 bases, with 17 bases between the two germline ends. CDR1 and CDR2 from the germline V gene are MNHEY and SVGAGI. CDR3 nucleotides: TGTGCCAGCACCCCGGGGGGCAGGGCGAATTCACCCCTCCACTTT. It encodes CASTPGGRANSPLHF.

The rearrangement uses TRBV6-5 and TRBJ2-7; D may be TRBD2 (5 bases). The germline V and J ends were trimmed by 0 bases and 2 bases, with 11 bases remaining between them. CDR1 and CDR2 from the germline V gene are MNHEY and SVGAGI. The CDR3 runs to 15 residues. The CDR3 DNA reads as TGTGCCAGCAGTTACTCGACGAGCGGAGCCTACGAGCAGTACTTC. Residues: CASSYSTSGAYEQYF.

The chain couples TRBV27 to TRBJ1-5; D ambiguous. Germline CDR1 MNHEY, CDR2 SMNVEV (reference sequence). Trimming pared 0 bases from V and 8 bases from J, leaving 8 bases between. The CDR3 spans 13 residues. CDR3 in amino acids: CASSLSAGEPQHF. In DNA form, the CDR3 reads TGTGCCAGCAGTTTATCGGCGGGAGAGCCCCAGCATTTT.

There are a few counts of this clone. CDR3 loop: CASSSGQGADQPQHF. The CDR3 bases are TGTGCCAGCAGTTCGGGACAGGGGGCAGATCAGCCCCAGCATTTT. The chain carries TRBV28 and TRBJ1-5, with 12 bases lining up with TRBD1. Germline V gives CDR1 MDHEN, CDR2 SYDVKM. CDR3 length: 15 amino acids. J was trimmed by 5 bases and V by 4 bases; bases with no gene match: 3.

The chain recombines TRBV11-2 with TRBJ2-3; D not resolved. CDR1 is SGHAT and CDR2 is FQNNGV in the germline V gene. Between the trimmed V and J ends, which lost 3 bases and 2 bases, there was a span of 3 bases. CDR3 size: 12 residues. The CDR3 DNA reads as TGTGCCAGCAGCTTCGTCACAGATACGCAGTATTTT. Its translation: CASSFVTDTQYF.

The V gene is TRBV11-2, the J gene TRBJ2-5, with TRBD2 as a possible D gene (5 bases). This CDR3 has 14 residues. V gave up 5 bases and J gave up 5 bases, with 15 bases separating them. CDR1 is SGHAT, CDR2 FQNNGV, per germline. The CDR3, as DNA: TGTGCCAGCAGCAAGAGGGATACGTCGGAGACCCAGTACTTC. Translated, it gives CASSKRDTSETQYF. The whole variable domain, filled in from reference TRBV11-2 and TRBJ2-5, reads EAGVAQSPRYKIIEKRQSVAFWCNPISGHATLYWYQQILGQGPKLLIQFQNNGVVDDSQLPKDRFSAERLKGVDSTLKIQPAKLEDSAVYLCASSKRDTSETQYFGPGTRLLVL.

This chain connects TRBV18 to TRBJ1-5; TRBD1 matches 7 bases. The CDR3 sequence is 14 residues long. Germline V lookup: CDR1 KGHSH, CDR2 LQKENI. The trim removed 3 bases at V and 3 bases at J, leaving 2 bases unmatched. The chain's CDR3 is CASSPGQNNQPQHF. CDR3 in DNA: TGTGCCAGCTCACCGGGACAGAACAATCAGCCCCAGCATTTT. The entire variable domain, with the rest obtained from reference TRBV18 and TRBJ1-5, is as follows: NAGVMQNPRHLVRRRGQEARLRCSPMKGHSHVYWYRQLPEEGLKFMVYLQKENIIDESGMPKERFSAEFPKEGPSILRIQQVVRGDSAAYFCASSPGQNNQPQHFGDGTRLSIL.

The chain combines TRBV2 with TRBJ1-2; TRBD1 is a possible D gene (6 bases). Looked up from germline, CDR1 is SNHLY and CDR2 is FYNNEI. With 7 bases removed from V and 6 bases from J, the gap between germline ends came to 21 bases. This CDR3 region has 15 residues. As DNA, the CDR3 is TGTGCCAGCATCGGAAGCGGCCGAGGGACAAATGGCTACACCTTC. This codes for CASIGSGRGTNGYTF.

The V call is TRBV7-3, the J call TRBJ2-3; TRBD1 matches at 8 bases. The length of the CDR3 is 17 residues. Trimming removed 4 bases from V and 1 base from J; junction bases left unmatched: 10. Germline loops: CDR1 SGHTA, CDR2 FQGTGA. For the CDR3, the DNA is TGTGCCAGCAGCTCCCCGACAGGGGAAGGAGGCACAGATACGCAGTATTTT. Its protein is CASSSPTGEGGTDTQYF.